These 3 T cell receptor beta chains came from one sample sequenced in a study of T cells in narcolepsy. Here immunoSEQ multiplex PCR was the method, and the copy in TCRdb shows in-frame clones only, minus some. The sample includes roughly 22,000 clones, about 60% seen only once; the top ten take more than 10%. The sequencing input was memory (CD45RA-) CD4+ T cells from blood. The receptor source for this set is a human donor in good health.

V and J are TRBV7-8 and TRBJ2-7, with D uncertain. The V and J ends lost 5 bases and 0 bases respectively, with 11 bases between them. The length of the CDR3 is 14 residues. CDR1 is SGHVS, CDR2 FQNEAQ, per germline. CDR3 protein: CASSTRTASYEQYF. The CDR3 nucleotides read TGTGCCAGCAGCACGAGAACAGCCTCCTACGAGCAGTACTTC.

The chain carries TRBV28 and TRBJ2-7; D is possibly TRBD2 (5 bases). The V end was cut by 3 bases, the J end by 7 bases, with 16 bases between. This CDR3 is built from 14 residues. Germline values: CDR1 MDHEN, CDR2 SYDVKM. CDR3 nucleotides: TGTGCCAGCAGTTTCTTATTCGGGGATACGGAGCAGTACTTC. This encodes CASSFLFGDTEQYF.

As concerns this clone: Other DNA sequences from this sample encode an identical CDR3 as well. This chain connects TRBV4-3 to TRBJ2-4; D gene ambiguous. Germline-derived CDR1 and CDR2 are LGHNA and YSLEER. Trimming left V 0 bases short and J 9 bases short, with 15 bases between. This CDR3 spans 15 amino acids. The CDR3 here is CASSQEGGGGFIQYF. The CDR3, as DNA: TGCGCCAGCAGCCAAGAAGGCGGTGGCGGATTCATTCAGTACTTC.